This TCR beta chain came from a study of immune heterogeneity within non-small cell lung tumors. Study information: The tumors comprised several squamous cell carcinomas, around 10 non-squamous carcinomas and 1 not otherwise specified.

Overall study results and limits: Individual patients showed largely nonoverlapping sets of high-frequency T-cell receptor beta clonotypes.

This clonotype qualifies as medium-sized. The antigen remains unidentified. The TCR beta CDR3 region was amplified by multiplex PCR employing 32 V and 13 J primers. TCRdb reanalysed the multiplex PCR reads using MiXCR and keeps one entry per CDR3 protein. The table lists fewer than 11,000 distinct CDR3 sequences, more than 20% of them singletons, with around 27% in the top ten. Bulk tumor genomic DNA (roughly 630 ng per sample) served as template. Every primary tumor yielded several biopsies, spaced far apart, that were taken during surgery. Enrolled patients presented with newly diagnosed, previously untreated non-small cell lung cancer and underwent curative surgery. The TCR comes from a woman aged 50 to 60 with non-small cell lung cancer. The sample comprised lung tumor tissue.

The CDR3 spells CASSPTRASGTGYTF. DNA for the CDR3: TGTGCCAGCAGTCCAACCAGGGCCTCGGGGACTGGCTACACCTTC. The gene calls are TRBV28 and TRBJ1-2; maybe TRBD1 (5 bases). Germline V gene lookup returns CDR1 MDHEN and CDR2 SYDVKM. V was cut by 5 bases and J by 7 bases, with 20 bases left in between. The CDR3 spans 15 residues.